This section outlines one TCR beta chain sequence together with its context. This CDR3 has 14 residues. V was shortened by 7 bases and J by 9 bases, with 20 bases between the two germline ends. Germline loops: CDR1 SGHTA, CDR2 FQGNSA. These data belong to a study of blood T cell repertoires in COVID-19. On the study more broadly: There were acute and convalescent COVID-19 samples, and they came from the United States, Italy and Spain. The analysed material was cDNA or gDNA that came from T cells, B-cell-depleted T cells, or PBMCs.

Under the authors' procedure: The authors estimated nucleated cell counts from reference gene primer amplification. Clones were sequenced by immunoSEQ multiplex PCR, and TCRdb holds only the in-frame ones, with some missing. The V and J calls and clone size are taken from that table; D and trimming were inferred from the DNA. Of a few hundred thousand clones listed, around 81% are singletons. The source of this sequence is a man aged 25-40 years who had recovered from COVID-19. Sequenced: peripheral blood. The chain joins TRBV7-2 to TRBJ2-3; D may be TRBD2 (5 bases). As DNA, the CDR3 is TGTGCCAGCACCCCGGGCCGGGGAGTGGTGACGCAGTATTTT. Translating gives CASTPGRGVVTQYF.